A selection of T cell receptor beta chains follows, all from one sample in a study of OX40 agonist ivuxolimab in advanced cancers. Repertoires were generated with immunoSEQ multiplex PCR, while TCRdb's copy carries only in-frame clones and drops some. The data show about 81,000 clones, around 84% seen once. The specimen was CD4+ or CD8+ T cells sorted from blood, collected in a trial of the OX40 agonist ivuxolimab. The receptors derive from an adult with an advanced solid tumor such as melanoma, head and neck, liver or kidney cancer. Each CDR3 is given without its conserved first and last residue.

V gene: TRBV11-1
J gene: TRBJ2-2
CDR3 protein: ASSFVGTGELF

V gene: TRBV4-3
J gene: TRBJ2-1
CDR3 protein: ASSQGSGEGAYNEQF

V gene: TRBV4-3
J gene: TRBJ2-1
CDR3 protein: ASSQDFLRTNEQF

V gene: TRBV6-1
J gene: TRBJ1-5
CDR3 protein: ASTGMDAGQPQH

V gene: TRBV25-1
J gene: TRBJ2-6
CDR3 protein: ASKVSSGANVLT

V gene: TRBV7-8
J gene: TRBJ1-5
CDR3 protein: ASRARDRTSNQPQH

V gene: TRBV28
J gene: TRBJ1-2
CDR3 protein: ASTRESYGYT

V gene: TRBV4-2
J gene: TRBJ2-7
CDR3 protein: ASSQATGTGSYEQY

V gene: TRBV7-9
J gene: TRBJ1-5
CDR3 protein: ASSPYPDSNQPQH

V gene: TRBV4-3
J gene: TRBJ2-1
CDR3 protein: ASSQWDGDEQF

V gene: TRBV19
J gene: TRBJ1-5
CDR3 protein: ASSAGLSNQPQH